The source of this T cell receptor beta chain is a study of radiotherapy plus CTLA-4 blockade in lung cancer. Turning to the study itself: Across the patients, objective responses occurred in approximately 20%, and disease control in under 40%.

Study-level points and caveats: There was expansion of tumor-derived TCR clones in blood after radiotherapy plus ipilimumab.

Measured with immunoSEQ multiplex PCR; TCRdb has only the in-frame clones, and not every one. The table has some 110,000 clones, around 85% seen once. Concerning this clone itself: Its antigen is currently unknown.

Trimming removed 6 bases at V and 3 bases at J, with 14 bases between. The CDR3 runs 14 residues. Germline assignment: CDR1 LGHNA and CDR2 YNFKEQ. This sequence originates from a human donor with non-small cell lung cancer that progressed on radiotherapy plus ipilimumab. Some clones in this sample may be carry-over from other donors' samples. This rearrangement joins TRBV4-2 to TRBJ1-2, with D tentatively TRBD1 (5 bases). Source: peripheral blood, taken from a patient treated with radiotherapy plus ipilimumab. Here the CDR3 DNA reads TGTGCCAGCAGGCCGGTAAGGGGCGACTATGGCTACACCTTC. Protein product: CASRPVRGDYGYTF.